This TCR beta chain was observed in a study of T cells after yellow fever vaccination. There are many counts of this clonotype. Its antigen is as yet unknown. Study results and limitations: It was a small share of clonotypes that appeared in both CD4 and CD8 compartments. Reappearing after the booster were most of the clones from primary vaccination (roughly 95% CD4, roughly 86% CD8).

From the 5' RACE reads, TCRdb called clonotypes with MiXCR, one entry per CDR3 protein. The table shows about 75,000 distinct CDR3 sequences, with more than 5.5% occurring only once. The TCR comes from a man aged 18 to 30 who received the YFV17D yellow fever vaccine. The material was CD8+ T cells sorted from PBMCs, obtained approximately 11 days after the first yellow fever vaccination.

This CDR3 is CSALRARGVYGYTF. Here the CDR3 DNA reads TGCAGTGCCTTGAGGGCCAGGGGGGTCTATGGCTACACCTTC. The chain couples TRBV20-1 to TRBJ1-2; TRBD1 aligns across 7 bases. The CDR3 spans 14 residues. With 6 bases clipped from V and 4 bases from J, the junction kept 11 bases outside the gene matches. The germline gives CDR1 DFQATT, CDR2 SNEGSKA (reference sequence).